A selection of T cell receptor beta chains follows, all from one sample in a study of beta chain features in type 1 diabetes. Method: immunoSEQ multiplex PCR; TCRdb's copy keeps in-frame clones and lacks some. The table shows almost 350,000 clones, with 7.5% to 9% occurring only once. The material sequenced was central memory CD4+ T cells from blood. The receptor source for this set is a woman aged 18-29 years in good health. Both conserved end residues are part of each CDR3. Fields, in order: clone size, J gene, V gene, CDR3 length, D gene, CDR3 DNA, CDR3 protein. A D gene is named only where the DNA matches it firmly. Part of the rows lack a size; the others show once, few, many or a class for expanded clones.

size: -; J: TRBJ2-1; V: TRBV7-2; length: 16; D: TRBD2; DNA: TGTGCCAGCAGCTTAGTGGTCCGGGAGGGTTACAATGAGCAGTTCTTC; CDR3: CASSLVVREGYNEQFF
size: few; J: TRBJ2-7; V: TRBV7-2; length: 12; D: -; DNA: TGTGCCAGCAGCTTCTTGCGAGGCGAGCAGTACTTC; CDR3: CASSFLRGEQYF
size: few; J: TRBJ2-7; V: TRBV28; length: 14; D: -; DNA: TGTGCCAGCACCCCCTCCAGGGATTCCCACGAGCAGTACTTC; CDR3: CASTPSRDSHEQYF
size: few; J: TRBJ2-3; V: TRBV28; length: 13; D: -; DNA: TGTGCCAGCCGGGGGGCAGGCACAGATACGCAGTATTTT; CDR3: CASRGAGTDTQYF
size: few; J: TRBJ2-2; V: TRBV9; length: 14; D: -; DNA: TGTGCCAGCAGCTTCCGACTTTACACCGGGGAGCTGTTTTTT; CDR3: CASSFRLYTGELFF
size: -; J: TRBJ2-5; V: TRBV7-9; length: 14; D: TRBD1; DNA: TGTGCCAGCAGCAGGACAGGGGGGCAAGAGACCCAGTACTTC; CDR3: CASSRTGGQETQYF
size: few; J: TRBJ1-1; V: TRBV6-5; length: 13; D: -; DNA: TGTGCCAGCATCCTACCGGGGGTCACTGAAGCTTTCTTT; CDR3: CASILPGVTEAFF
size: -; J: TRBJ2-2; V: TRBV7-3; length: 15; D: TRBD2; DNA: TGTGCCAGCAGCGAAGCTATAGCGGGAGGTGGGGAGCTGTTTTTT; CDR3: CASSEAIAGGGELFF
size: few; J: TRBJ1-5; V: TRBV7-2; length: 14; D: -; DNA: TGTGCCAGCAGCCCCCAAGTTAGCAATCAGCCCCAGCATTTT; CDR3: CASSPQVSNQPQHF
size: -; J: TRBJ1-1; V: TRBV28; length: 13; D: -; DNA: TGTGCCAGCAGACCAGGGTCCGGGACTGAAGCTTTCTTT; CDR3: CASRPGSGTEAFF
size: -; J: TRBJ2-1; V: TRBV19; length: 14; D: TRBD2; DNA: TGTGCCAGTAGAAATTCTGAGGGAGGGAATGAGCAGTTCTTC; CDR3: CASRNSEGGNEQFF
size: few; J: TRBJ1-2; V: TRBV18; length: 13; D: -; DNA: TGTGCCAGCTCCCAAAGGACAGAGGATGGCTACACCTTC; CDR3: CASSQRTEDGYTF
size: -; J: TRBJ2-5; V: TRBV27; length: 16; D: TRBD2; DNA: TGTGCCAGCAGTTTCAGGAGCGGGAGCTCCGTTGAGACCCAGTACTTC; CDR3: CASSFRSGSSVETQYF
size: -; J: TRBJ2-5; V: TRBV5-1; length: 15; D: TRBD2; DNA: TGCGCCAGCAGCCCGGGACTAGTACTCCGAGAGACCCAGTACTTC; CDR3: CASSPGLVLRETQYF
size: few; J: TRBJ1-5; V: TRBV6-5; length: 15; D: -; DNA: TGTGCCAGCAGTTATTCGGGGGGGGCCAATCAGCCCCAGCATTTT; CDR3: CASSYSGGANQPQHF
size: few; J: TRBJ2-7; V: TRBV6-6; length: 15; D: TRBD2; DNA: TGTGCCAGCAGTTACGAGTCGGGAGGGTCCCACGAGCAGTACTTC; CDR3: CASSYESGGSHEQYF
size: few; J: TRBJ1-5; V: TRBV6-5; length: 14; D: TRBD1; DNA: TGTGCCAGCAGAAGGGGACAGAACAATCAGCCCCAGCATTTT; CDR3: CASRRGQNNQPQHF
size: -; J: TRBJ2-3; V: TRBV5-6; length: 15; D: -; DNA: TGTGCCAGCAGCGGACCCTCTTACCGCACAGATACGCAGTATTTT; CDR3: CASSGPSYRTDTQYF